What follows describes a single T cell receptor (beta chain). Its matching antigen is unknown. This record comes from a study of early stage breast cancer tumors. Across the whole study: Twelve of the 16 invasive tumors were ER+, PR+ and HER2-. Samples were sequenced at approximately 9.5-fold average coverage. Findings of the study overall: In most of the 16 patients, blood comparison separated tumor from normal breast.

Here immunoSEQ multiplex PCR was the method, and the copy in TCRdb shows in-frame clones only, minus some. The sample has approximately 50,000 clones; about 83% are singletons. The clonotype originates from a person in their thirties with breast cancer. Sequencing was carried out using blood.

CDR3 sequence: CASAQGRGNTEAFF. The DNA for the CDR3 is TGTGCCAGCGCCCAGGGCAGGGGGAACACTGAAGCTTTCTTT. The chain recombines TRBV18 with TRBJ1-1; D perhaps matches TRBD1 (6 bases). V was clipped by 8 bases and J by 1 base, with 14 bases between them. Per the germline V gene, CDR1 is KGHSH and CDR2 is LQKENI. This CDR3 contains 14 residues.